This entry lists 27 T cell receptor beta chains sequenced from one sample in a study of shared clonotypes between healthy human individuals. Only in-frame clones appear in the TCRdb table, and some are missing; sequencing was by immunoSEQ multiplex PCR. Seen here are some 530,000 clones, over 70% observed once, and the top ten hold about 13%. The sample consisted of PBMCs. Receptors were obtained from a woman aged 40 to 49 in good health. Some clones in this sample may be carry-over from other donors' samples.

The J gene is TRBJ2-6, the V gene TRBV7-6; TRBD1 aligns across 7 bases. The CDR3 extends over 18 amino acids. Germline values: CDR1 SGHVS, CDR2 FNYEAQ. Trimming removed 4 bases from V and 0 bases from J; junction bases left unmatched: 9. CDR3 amino acids: CASSSPWDSNSGANVLTF. The DNA of the CDR3 is TGTGCCAGCAGCTCCCCCTGGGACAGCAACTCTGGGGCCAACGTCCTGACTTTC. The variable domain in full, with the rest retrieved from reference TRBV7-6 and TRBJ2-6, is GAGVSQSPRYKVTKRGQDVALRCDPISGHVSLYWYRQALGQGPEFLTYFNYEAQQDKSGLPNDRFSAERPEGSISTLTIQRTEQRDSAMYRCASSSPWDSNSGANVLTFGAGSRLTVL.

In nucleotides, the CDR3 is TGTGCCAGCAGTTTATCCCGAAGGACAGAGCAGTACTTC. Translated: CASSLSRRTEQYF. The chain employs TRBV27 and TRBJ2-7; D is perhaps TRBD1 (5 bases). CDR3 length equals 13 residues. V gave up 0 bases and J gave up 7 bases, with 10 bases separating them. Germline assignment: CDR1 MNHEY and CDR2 SMNVEV (reference sequence).

About this clone: This probably arose from a read error, given a far larger clone one base away. This sequence joins TRBV5-1 and TRBJ1-5; possible D gene TRBD1, 6 bases. This CDR3 is 15 amino acids long. Per the germline V gene, CDR1 is SGHRS and CDR2 is YFSETQ. The CDR3 nucleotides are TGCGTCAGCAGCTTGTCCGGGGGCAGCAATCAGCCCCAGCATTTT. Protein: CVSSLSGGSNQPQHF.

The chain carries TRBV28 and TRBJ2-7; no reliable D call. Germline CDR1 reads MDHEN; CDR2 reads SYDVKM. Trimming pared 7 bases from V and 3 bases from J, leaving 7 bases between. This CDR3 contains 11 residues. CDR3 sequence (DNA): TGTGCCAGCAAGGACCACTACGAGCAGTACTTC. Translation: CASKDHYEQYF.

To note about this clone: Likely a read error: the CDR3 ends without its conserved phenylalanine or tryptophan. V usage is TRBV27 and J usage is TRBJ1-2; perhaps TRBD1 as D (6 bases). Looked up from germline, CDR1 is MNHEY and CDR2 is SMNVEV (reference sequence). The CDR3 extends over 13 amino acids. The CDR3 DNA follows: TGTGCAAGCAGTTGGTCAGGGGAGAGTGGCTACACCTCC. Amino acid sequence: CASSWSGESGYTS.

J is TRBJ2-1 and V is TRBV5-4; D gene ambiguous. The ends were cut back, 3 bases at V and 10 bases at J, with 11 bases in the middle. Germline V lookup: CDR1 SGHNT, CDR2 YYREEE (reference sequence). The CDR3 loop spans 12 amino acids. The CDR3 loop is CASSWASSEQFF. CDR3 nucleotide sequence: TGTGCCAGCAGCTGGGCGAGCTCAGAGCAGTTCTTC.

The chain employs TRBV10-2 and TRBJ2-7, with 7 bases lining up with TRBD1. Per germline, CDR1 WSHSY and CDR2 SAAADI. The CDR3 has 14 residues. Trimming cost V 2 bases and J 3 bases; bases outside gene matches: 4. This chain's CDR3 is CASSEIGTVYEQYF. The CDR3 nucleotides are TGCGCCAGCAGTGAGATCGGGACAGTCTACGAGCAGTACTTC.

V and J are TRBV27 and TRBJ1-5; 12 bases are a match to TRBD1. V gave up 6 bases and J gave up 5 bases; unmatched junction bases: 5. The CDR3 is 15 amino acids. Germline V gene data show CDR1 as MNHEY and CDR2 as SMNVEV (reference sequence). DNA of the CDR3: TGTGCCAGCAGAGCCGGGACAGGGGGCGATCAGCCCCAGCATTTT. Its protein is CASRAGTGGDQPQHF.

CDR3 sequence reads: CASTRTPYSNQPQHF. The CDR3 coding sequence is TGTGCCAGCACTAGGACCCCTTATAGCAATCAGCCCCAGCATTTT. The genes are TRBV6-1 and TRBJ1-5; D remains unclear. Germline V lookup: CDR1 MNHNS, CDR2 SASEGT. Deletions cut 7 bases from V and 0 bases from J, with 13 bases between. The CDR3 length is 15 residues.

A remark on this clone: This likely came from a read error, as a far larger clone is one base away. V gene TRBV7-3 combines with J gene TRBJ2-2; either TRBD1 or TRBD2 may fit D (5 bases each). Per germline, CDR1 SGHTA and CDR2 FQGTGA. This CDR3 spans 14 amino acids. The CDR3 sequence: CASSAGMDTGKLFF. The CDR3 DNA is TGTGCCAGCAGCGCAGGGATGGACACCGGGAAGCTGTTTTTT.

The chain links TRBV28 to TRBJ2-7, with D perhaps matching TRBD1 (5 bases). Germline V gene lookup returns CDR1 MDHEN and CDR2 SYDVKM. With 6 bases removed from V and 6 bases from J, the gap between germline ends came to 9 bases. There are 11 residues in the CDR3. CDR3 in DNA: TGTGCCAGCAGCGTCAGGGTCGAGCAGTACTTC. This sequence encodes CASSVRVEQYF. Looking up the rest from reference TRBV28 and TRBJ2-7 gives the full variable domain: DVKVTQSSRYLVKRTGEKVFLECVQDMDHENMFWYRQDPGLGLRLIYFSYDVKMKEKGDIPEGYSVSREKKERFSLILESASTNQTSMYLCASSVRVEQYFGPGTRLTVT.

CDR3 residues: CASSSRTGATNYGYTF. CDR3 nucleotide sequence: TGTGCCAGCAGTTCCAGGACAGGAGCAACTAACTATGGCTACACCTTC. V usage is TRBV6-6 and J usage is TRBJ1-2; TRBD1 agrees at 7 bases. The V gene's germline CDR1 is MNHNY and CDR2 SVGAGI (reference sequence). This CDR3 is built from 16 residues. The V gene end was trimmed by 4 bases and the J gene end by 0 bases; junction bases not matched to a gene: 8.

The gene calls are TRBV9 and TRBJ2-3, with D uncertain. This CDR3 spans 15 amino acids. V shed 0 bases and J shed 5 bases, with 13 bases lying between them. CDR1 is SGDLS, CDR2 YYNGEE, per germline. Written as DNA, the CDR3 is TGTGCCAGCAGCGTAGGGCCTGTAAACGGAGATACGCAGTATTTT. It translates to CASSVGPVNGDTQYF.

A note on this clone: This likely traces to a read error, being one base from a far larger clone. The gene calls are TRBV7-3 and TRBJ1-1; 9 bases fit TRBD1. The V and J ends lost 4 bases and 3 bases, in that order; junction bases with no gene match: 0. The CDR3 runs 13 residues. Per the germline V gene, CDR1 is SGHTA and CDR2 is FQGTGA. CDR3 residues: CASSWTGDTEAFF. Here the CDR3 DNA reads TGTGCCAGCAGCTGGACAGGGGACACTGAAGCTTTCTTT.

This chain links TRBV11-2 with TRBJ2-7; D is possibly TRBD2 (6 bases). This CDR3 is 13 amino acids long. V gave up 5 bases and J gave up 1 base, with 9 bases separating them. Germline lookup yields CDR1 SGHAT and CDR2 FQNNGV. This CDR3 is CASSRGLSYEQYF. CDR3 nucleotide sequence: TGTGCCAGCAGCCGGGGACTTTCCTACGAGCAGTACTTC.

The CDR3 region has the DNA TGTGCCAGCAGCTTAGCAAACAGGGCCCCCTACGAGCAGTACTTC. This sequence encodes CASSLANRAPYEQYF. The chain combines TRBV7-2 with TRBJ2-7; D possibly corresponds to TRBD1 (6 bases). The germline CDR1 and CDR2 sequences are SGHTA and FQGNSA. Trimming took off 0 bases at V and 2 bases at J, with 11 bases between the two ends. The CDR3 runs to 15 residues.

The chain has TRBV5-1 and TRBJ1-1; a weak D match, TRBD1 (6 bases). Trimming cost V 0 bases and J 7 bases, with 16 bases left between them. This CDR3 comprises 15 residues. Germline CDR1 reads SGHRS; CDR2 reads YFSETQ. The chain's CDR3 is CASSLAAGGADEAFF. The CDR3 DNA sequence: TGCGCCAGCAGCTTGGCCGCTGGGGGGGCAGATGAAGCTTTCTTT. Drawing the rest from reference TRBV5-1 and TRBJ1-1, the complete variable domain is KAGVTQTPRYLIKTRGQQVTLSCSPISGHRSVSWYQQTPGQGLQFLFEYFSETQRNKGNFPGRFSGRQFSNSRSEMNVSTLELGDSALYLCASSLAAGGADEAFFGQGTRLTVV.

The chain employs TRBV5-6 and TRBJ1-1, with D tentatively TRBD1 (5 bases). Per the germline V gene, CDR1 is SGHDT and CDR2 is YYEEEE. The CDR3 loop spans 14 amino acids. As DNA, the CDR3 is TGTGCAGCCGGTAAGACAGCTTTGAACACTGAAGCTTTCTTT. It specifies CAAGKTALNTEAFF.

The gene calls are TRBV28 and TRBJ1-2, with 8 bases aligning to TRBD1. The CDR3 covers 16 residues. Losses at the gene ends were 2 bases for V and 4 bases for J; bases not matched to a gene: 9. Germline CDR1 reads MDHEN; CDR2 reads SYDVKM. This CDR3 reads CASSLISGQGIYGYTF. The CDR3 region has the DNA TGTGCCAGCAGTTTAATTTCTGGACAGGGAATCTATGGCTACACCTTC.

V gene TRBV15 combines with J gene TRBJ1-5; D gene ambiguous. CDR1 and CDR2 from the germline V gene are LNHNV and YYDKDF (reference sequence). Trimming took 3 bases from V and 5 from J, leaving 14 bases between them. The CDR3 extends over 15 amino acids. CDR3 DNA sequence: TGTGCCACCAGCAGCTCCCCGACGGATTATCAGCCCCAGCATTTT. Translating it yields CATSSSPTDYQPQHF.

In this sample, this clone turned up once. J is TRBJ2-1 and V is TRBV7-2; TRBD1 agrees at 8 bases. Germline CDR1 reads SGHTA; CDR2 reads FQGNSA. J was trimmed by 6 bases and V by 8 bases; bases with no gene match: 9. The CDR3 totals 14 residues. The CDR3 protein is CASGPRDRLNEQFF. The CDR3 DNA reads as TGTGCCAGCGGACCCCGGGACAGGCTCAATGAGCAGTTCTTC. The variable domain in full, completed from reference TRBV7-2 and TRBJ2-1, reads GAGVSQSPSNKVTEKGKDVELRCDPISGHTALYWYRQSLGQGLEFLIYFQGNSAPDKSGLPSDRFSAERTGGSVSTLTIQRTQQEDSAVYLCASGPRDRLNEQFFGPGTRLTVL.

The rearrangement joins TRBV6-6 to TRBJ2-5; TRBD2 matches at 13 bases. The CDR3 sequence is 15 residues long. V lost 8 bases, J lost 2 bases, and 5 bases stayed unmatched. Germline V gives CDR1 MNHNY, CDR2 SVGAGI (reference sequence). The CDR3 sequence is CASHPGLAGQETQYF. CDR3 bases: TGTGCCAGCCACCCGGGACTAGCGGGACAAGAGACCCAGTACTTC.

The chain links TRBV6-6 to TRBJ2-7, with a weak D call TRBD1 (6 bases). The length of the CDR3 is 14 residues. Trimming took off 2 bases at V and 3 bases at J, with 11 bases between the two ends. Per germline, CDR1 MNHNY and CDR2 SVGAGI (reference sequence). The CDR3 nucleotides are TGTGCCAGCAGTTACGCTACAGGGTTCTACGAGCAGTACTTC. Protein sequence: CASSYATGFYEQYF.

This chain joins TRBV6-1 and TRBJ2-7, with 9 bases that match TRBD1. Germline V CDR1 and CDR2: MNHNS, SASEGT. Germline trimming cut 6 bases from V and 5 bases from J; bases unmatched to any gene: 8. The CDR3 loop spans 14 amino acids. The CDR3 bases are TGTGCCAGCAGCGAACAGGGGGCGCTTAACGAGCAGTACTTC. This sequence encodes CASSEQGALNEQYF.

About this clone: The junction departs from germline at one end; a sequencing error may be responsible. This rearrangement joins TRBV4-1 to TRBJ2-7; a weak D match, TRBD1 (6 bases). This CDR3 region has 15 residues. The germline gives CDR1 MGHRA, CDR2 YSYEKL. The CDR3 sequence is CASSQDGQLTREQYF. CDR3 nucleotides: TGTGCCAGCAGCCAAGACGGACAGTTAACTCGCGAGCAGTACTTC.

This clone was counted only a few times. The rearrangement uses TRBV2 and TRBJ2-1; the match to TRBD2 covers 12 bases. CDR3 length equals 17 residues. Germline CDR1 reads SNHLY; CDR2 reads FYNNEI. Trimming removed 5 bases from V and 0 bases from J; junction bases left unmatched: 5. Here the CDR3 DNA reads TGTGCCAGCAGTCGAGGGGGACTAGCGGGCTCCTACAATGAGCAGTTCTTC. It specifies CASSRGGLAGSYNEQFF.

The chain carries TRBV28 and TRBJ1-3; D gene ambiguous. V was trimmed by 3 bases and J by 5 bases, leaving 11 bases between them. Germline V gene lookup returns CDR1 MDHEN and CDR2 SYDVKM. CDR3 length: 14 amino acids. CDR3 loop: CASSFLAWRNTIYF. For the CDR3, the DNA is TGTGCCAGCAGTTTTCTTGCATGGAGAAACACCATATATTTT.